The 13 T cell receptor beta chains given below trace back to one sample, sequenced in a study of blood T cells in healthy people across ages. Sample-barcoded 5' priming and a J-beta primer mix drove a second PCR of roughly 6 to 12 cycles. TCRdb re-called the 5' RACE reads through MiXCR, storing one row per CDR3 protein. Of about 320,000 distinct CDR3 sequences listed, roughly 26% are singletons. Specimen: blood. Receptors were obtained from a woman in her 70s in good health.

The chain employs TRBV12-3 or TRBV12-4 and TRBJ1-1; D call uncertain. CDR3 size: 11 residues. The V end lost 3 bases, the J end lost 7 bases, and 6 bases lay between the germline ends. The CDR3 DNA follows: TGTGCCAGCAGTTTTTTGGGTGAAGCTTTCTTT. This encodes CASSFLGEAFF.

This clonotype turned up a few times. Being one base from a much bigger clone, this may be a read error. The CDR3 DNA reads as TGCGCCAGCAGTCAAGCGGGAGGGACCTACAATGGGCAGTTCTTC. Its protein is CASSQAGGTYNGQFF. The V gene is TRBV5-1, the J gene TRBJ2-1; 10 nucleotides line up with TRBD2. Germline loops: CDR1 SGHRS, CDR2 YFSETQ. This CDR3 is built from 15 residues.

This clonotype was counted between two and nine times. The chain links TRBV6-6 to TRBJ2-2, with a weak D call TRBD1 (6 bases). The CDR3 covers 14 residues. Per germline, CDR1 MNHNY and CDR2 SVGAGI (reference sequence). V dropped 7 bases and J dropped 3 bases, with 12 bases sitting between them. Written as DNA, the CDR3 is TGTGCCAGCAAACAAGGGGGAGACACCGGGGAGCTGTTTTTT. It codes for CASKQGGDTGELFF.

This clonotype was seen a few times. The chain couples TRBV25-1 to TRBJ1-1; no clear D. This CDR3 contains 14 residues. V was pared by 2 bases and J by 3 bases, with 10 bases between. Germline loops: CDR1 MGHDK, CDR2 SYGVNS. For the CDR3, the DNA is TGTGCCAGCAGTGAAATGGGTAGGGACACTGAAGCTTTCTTT. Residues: CASSEMGRDTEAFF.

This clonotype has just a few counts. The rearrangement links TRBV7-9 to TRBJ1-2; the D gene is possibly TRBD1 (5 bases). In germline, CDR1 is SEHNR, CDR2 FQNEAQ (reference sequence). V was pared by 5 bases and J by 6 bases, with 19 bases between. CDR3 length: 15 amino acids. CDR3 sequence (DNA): TGTGCCAGCAGCGTGGATATGGGCAGGGCCCATGGCTACACCTTC. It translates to CASSVDMGRAHGYTF.

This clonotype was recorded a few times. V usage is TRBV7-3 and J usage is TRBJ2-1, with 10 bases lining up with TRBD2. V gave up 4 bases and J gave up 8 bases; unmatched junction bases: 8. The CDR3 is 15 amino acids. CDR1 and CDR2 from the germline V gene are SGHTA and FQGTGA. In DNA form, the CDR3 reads TGTGCCAGCAGCTCACTAGCGGGGCGAGGCGATGAGCAGTTCTTC. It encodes CASSSLAGRGDEQFF.

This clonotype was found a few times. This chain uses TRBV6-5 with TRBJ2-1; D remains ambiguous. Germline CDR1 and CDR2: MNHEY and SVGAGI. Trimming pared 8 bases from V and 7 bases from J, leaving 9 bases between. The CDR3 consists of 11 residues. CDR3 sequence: CASLAKNEQFF. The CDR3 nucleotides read TGTGCCAGCTTGGCGAAGAATGAGCAGTTCTTC.

As DNA, the CDR3 is TGTGCCAGCTCACCAGTTGTTGGCAAACCTGGAAACACCATATATTTT. Translated: CASSPVVGKPGNTIYF. V is TRBV18 and J is TRBJ1-3; no definite D call. V dropped 2 bases and J dropped 2 bases, with 13 bases sitting between them. The CDR3 has 16 amino acids. Germline V gives CDR1 KGHSH, CDR2 LQKENI.

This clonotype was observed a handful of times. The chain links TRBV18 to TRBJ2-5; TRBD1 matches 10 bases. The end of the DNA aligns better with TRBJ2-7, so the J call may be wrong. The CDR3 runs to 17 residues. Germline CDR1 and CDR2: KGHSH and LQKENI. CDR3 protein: CASSVTGTGASSYEQYF. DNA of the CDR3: TGTGCCAGCTCAGTCACCGGGACAGGGGCCAGCTCCTACGAGCAGTACTTC.

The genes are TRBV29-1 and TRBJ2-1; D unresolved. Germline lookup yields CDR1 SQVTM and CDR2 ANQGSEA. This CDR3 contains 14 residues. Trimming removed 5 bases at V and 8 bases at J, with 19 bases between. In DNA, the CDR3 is TGCAGCGTTCTCCTGGGTCTCGGAGTCGATGAGCAGTTCTTC. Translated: CSVLLGLGVDEQFF.

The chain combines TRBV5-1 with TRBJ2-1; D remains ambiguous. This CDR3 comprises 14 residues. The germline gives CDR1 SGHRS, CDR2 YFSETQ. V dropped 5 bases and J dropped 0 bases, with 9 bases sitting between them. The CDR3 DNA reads TGCGCCAGCAGGGAGCTGCCCTCCTACAATGAGCAGTTCTTC. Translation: CASRELPSYNEQFF.

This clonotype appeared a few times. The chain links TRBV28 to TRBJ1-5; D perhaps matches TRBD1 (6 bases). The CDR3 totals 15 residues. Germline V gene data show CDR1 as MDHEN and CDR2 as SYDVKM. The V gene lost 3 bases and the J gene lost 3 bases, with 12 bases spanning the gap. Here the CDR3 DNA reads TGTGCCAGCAGTTTCTCGGACAGACTCAATCAGCCCCAGCATTTT. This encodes CASSFSDRLNQPQHF.

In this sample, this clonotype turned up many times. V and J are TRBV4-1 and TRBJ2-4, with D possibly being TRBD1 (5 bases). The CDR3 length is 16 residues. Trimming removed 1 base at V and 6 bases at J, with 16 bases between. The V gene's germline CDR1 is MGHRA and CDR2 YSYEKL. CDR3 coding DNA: TGCGCCAGCAGCCAAGGGGGCTTCGGAGACATAAACATTCAGTACTTC. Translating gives CASSQGGFGDINIQYF.